The sequence of this TCR beta chain was determined in a study of beta chain features in type 1 diabetes. General study findings and limits: Overrepresentation of cells with high TCR expression could result from cDNA sequencing. VDJ junctions from patients with type 1 diabetes contained fewer insertions and more deletions. A greater similarity of naive, central memory and Treg TCRB repertoires was seen among patients than among healthy donors.

V was pared by 0 bases and J by 2 bases, with 7 bases between. Germline V gives CDR1 SQVTM, CDR2 ANQGSEA. The length of the CDR3 is 13 residues. cDNA synthesis used the whole RNA isolate, giving expressed TCRB sequences. Using immunoSEQ multiplex PCR, the repertoire was profiled, and TCRdb retains in-frame clones only, with some absent. Here the sample spans almost 350,000 clones, around 20% being singletons. This clone was detected a few times. Its specificity is unknown. Sort purity for all populations was recorded as exceeding 98%. Material for sequencing was naive CD4+ T cells from blood. The chain couples TRBV29-1 to TRBJ2-5; the D is unclear. This receptor was taken from a young woman in good health. The CDR3: CSVEDGSQETQYF. In nucleotides, the CDR3 is TGCAGCGTTGAAGACGGTTCTCAAGAGACCCAGTACTTC.